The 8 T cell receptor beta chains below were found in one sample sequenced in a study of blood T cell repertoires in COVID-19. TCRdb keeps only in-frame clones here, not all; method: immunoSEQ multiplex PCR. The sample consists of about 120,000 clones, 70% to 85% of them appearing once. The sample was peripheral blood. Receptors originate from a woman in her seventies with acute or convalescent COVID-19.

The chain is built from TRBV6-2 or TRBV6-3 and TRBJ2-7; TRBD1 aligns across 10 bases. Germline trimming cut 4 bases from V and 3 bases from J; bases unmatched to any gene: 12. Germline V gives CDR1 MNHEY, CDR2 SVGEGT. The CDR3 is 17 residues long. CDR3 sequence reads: CASSSMGDRGYRYEQYF. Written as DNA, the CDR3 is TGTGCCAGCAGTTCAATGGGGGACAGGGGCTACCGCTACGAGCAGTACTTC.

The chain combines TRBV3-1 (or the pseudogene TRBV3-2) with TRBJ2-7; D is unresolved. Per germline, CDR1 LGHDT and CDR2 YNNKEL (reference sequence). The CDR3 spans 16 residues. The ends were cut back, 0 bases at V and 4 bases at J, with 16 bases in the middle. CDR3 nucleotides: TGTGCCAGCAGCCAAGATAGAAGGCGGTTTCGGTACGAGCAGTACTTC. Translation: CASSQDRRRFRYEQYF.

The CDR3 loop is CASSQDWAGSSYNEQFF. CDR3 nucleotide sequence: TGTGCCAGCAGCCAAGATTGGGCGGGCAGCTCCTACAATGAGCAGTTCTTC. The chain recombines TRBV4-2 with TRBJ2-1; a possible D gene is TRBD2 (5 bases). Trimming cost V 0 bases and J 0 bases, with 12 bases left between them. Per the germline V gene, CDR1 is LGHNA and CDR2 is YNFKEQ. This CDR3 is built from 17 residues.

This chain's CDR3 is CASSVLDRAKNEQFF. The CDR3 coding sequence is TGTGCCAGCAGTGTTTTGGACAGGGCTAAAAATGAGCAGTTCTTC. The chain carries TRBV2 and TRBJ2-1; 8 bases agree with TRBD1. CDR1 and CDR2 (germline): SNHLY, FYNNEI. J lost 7 bases, V lost 4 bases, and 9 bases had no gene match. CDR3 length: 15 amino acids. The complete variable domain, with remaining parts taken from reference TRBV2 and TRBJ2-1, reads EPEVTQTPSHQVTQMGQEVILRCVPISNHLYFYWYRQILGQKVEFLVSFYNNEISEKSEIFDDQFSVERPDGSNFTLKIRSTKLEDSAMYFCASSVLDRAKNEQFFGPGTRLTVL.

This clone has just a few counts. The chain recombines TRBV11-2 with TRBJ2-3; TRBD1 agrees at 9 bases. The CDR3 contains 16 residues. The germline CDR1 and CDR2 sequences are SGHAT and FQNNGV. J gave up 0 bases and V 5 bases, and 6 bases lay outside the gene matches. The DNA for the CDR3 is TGTGCCAGCAGCCGGGGACAGGGCGGTAGCACAGATACGCAGTATTTT. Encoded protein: CASSRGQGGSTDTQYF. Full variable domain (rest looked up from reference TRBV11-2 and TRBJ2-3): EAGVAQSPRYKIIEKRQSVAFWCNPISGHATLYWYQQILGQGPKLLIQFQNNGVVDDSQLPKDRFSAERLKGVDSTLKIQPAKLEDSAVYLCASSRGQGGSTDTQYFGPGTRLTVL.

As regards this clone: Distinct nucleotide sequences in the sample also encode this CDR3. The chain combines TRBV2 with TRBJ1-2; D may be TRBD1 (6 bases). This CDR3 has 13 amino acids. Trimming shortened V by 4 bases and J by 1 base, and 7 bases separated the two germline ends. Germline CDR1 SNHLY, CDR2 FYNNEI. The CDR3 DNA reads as TGTGCCAGCAGTGTGGACAGTAACTATGGCTACACCTTC. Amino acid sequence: CASSVDSNYGYTF. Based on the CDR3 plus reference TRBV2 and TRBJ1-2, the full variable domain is EPEVTQTPSHQVTQMGQEVILRCVPISNHLYFYWYRQILGQKVEFLVSFYNNEISEKSEIFDDQFSVERPDGSNFTLKIRSTKLEDSAMYFCASSVDSNYGYTFGSGTRLTVV.

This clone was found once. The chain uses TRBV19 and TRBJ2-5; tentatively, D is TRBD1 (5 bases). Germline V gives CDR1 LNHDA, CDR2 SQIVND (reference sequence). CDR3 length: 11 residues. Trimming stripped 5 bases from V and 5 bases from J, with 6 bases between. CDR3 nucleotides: TGTGCCAGTAGTCCAGGGGAGACCCAGTACTTC. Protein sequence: CASSPGETQYF.

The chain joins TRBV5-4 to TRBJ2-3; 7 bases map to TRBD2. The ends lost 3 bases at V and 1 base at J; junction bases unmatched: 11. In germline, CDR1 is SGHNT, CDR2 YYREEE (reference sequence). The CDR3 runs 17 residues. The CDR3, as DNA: TGTGCCAGCAGCTGGCCCGGGCTAGCGGAAGGCACAGATACGCAGTATTTT. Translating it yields CASSWPGLAEGTDTQYF.